This note documents a single T cell receptor (beta chain) sequence. This specimen comes from a study of T cell responses to AZD1222 COVID-19 vaccine. Sequenced by immunoSEQ multiplex PCR; TCRdb stores in-frame clones only, minus some. The table includes tens of thousands of clones, approximately 82% detected once. Trimming removed 5 bases from V and 5 bases from J; junction bases left unmatched: 8. The length of the CDR3 is 14 residues. Germline CDR1 SQVTM, CDR2 ANQGSEA. Pooling was applied to second doses at about 4 or about 12 weeks. This receptor was identified in an adult who received the AZD1222 COVID-19 vaccine. The V and J genes are TRBV29-1 and TRBJ2-5, with 10 bases aligning to TRBD1. This specimen consisted of peripheral blood, obtained 28 days after the second AZD1222 dose. CDR3 loop: CSVSGTGEIETQYF. The CDR3 DNA is TGCAGCGTTTCCGGGACAGGGGAGATTGAGACCCAGTACTTC. Filled out from reference TRBV29-1 and TRBJ2-5, the complete variable domain reads SAVISQKPSRDICQRGTSLTIQCQVDSQVTMMFWYRQQPGQSLTLIATANQGSEATYESGFVIDKFPISRPNLTFSTLTVSNMSPEDSSIYLCSVSGTGEIETQYFGPGTRLLVL.